One T cell receptor beta chain is described in this entry. Antigen unknown. Using immunoSEQ multiplex PCR, the repertoire was profiled, and TCRdb retains in-frame clones only, with some absent. The profile shows around 69,000 clones, under 96% of them singletons. The CDR3 runs to 9 residues. V lost 2 bases and J lost 16, with 6 bases in between. Germline CDR1 is PRHDT and CDR2 is FYEKMQ (reference sequence). The data were taken from a study of cytomegalovirus exposure and HLA in healthy donors. Background on the study: Both the approximately 130 validation repertoires and the 666 first-cohort repertoires used the same platform, as reported by a later analysis. Study-wide findings and caveats: A later analysis found first-cohort TCR clusters tended to co-occur in the approximately 110 validation repertoires. In vitro experiments confirmed that three CMV-associated chains were specific for CMV antigens.

This TCR derives from a woman younger than 30 in good health and CMV-seropositive. This chain connects TRBV13 to TRBJ2-1, with D possibly TRBD2 on 6 matching bases. The material sequenced was PBMCs. The CDR3 loop reads CASSLTSFF. CDR3 nucleotides: TGTGCCAGCAGCTTAACTAGCTTCTTC.